Below are 23 T cell receptor beta chains sequenced from a single sample in a study of graft-versus-host responses after intestinal transplantation. No antigen has been identified for these receptors. This table comes from immunoSEQ multiplex PCR, and its TCRdb copy is limited to in-frame clones, with some not included. The profile shows tens of thousands of clones, roughly 95% of them singletons. The sequences come from unstimulated CD8+ T cells sorted from spleen or lymph node cells, collected before transplant. All receptors come from a human donor who was the organ donor for an intestinal transplant.

This rearrangement joins TRBV7-9 to TRBJ2-7; D uncertain. The V end lost 5 bases, the J end lost 0 bases, and 17 bases lay between the germline ends. Germline V CDR1 and CDR2: SEHNR, FQNEAQ (reference sequence). The CDR3 has 16 residues. The CDR3 reads CASSITTRSSSYEQYF. The CDR3 DNA sequence: TGTGCCAGCAGCATCACGACGCGGTCTAGCTCCTACGAGCAGTACTTC.

V and J are TRBV19 and TRBJ1-1, with 7 nucleotides matching TRBD1. This CDR3 has 14 residues. Trimming at V came to 8 bases and at J to 5 bases, leaving 11 bases not matched to a gene. The germline V gene has CDR1 LNHDA and CDR2 SQIVND (reference sequence). CDR3 in DNA: TGTGCCAGTTCGTTGGAGGGGGCTAAGACTGAAGCTTTCTTT. Its translation is CASSLEGAKTEAFF.

The CDR3 spells CASSYGGITGHDEQYF. CDR3 nucleotides: TGTGCCAGCAGTTACGGGGGGATTACAGGACACGACGAGCAGTACTTC. The chain couples TRBV6-5 to TRBJ2-7; D might be TRBD2 (6 bases). The V gene's germline CDR1 is MNHEY and CDR2 SVGAGI. The CDR3 consists of 16 residues. V dropped 2 bases and J dropped 5 bases, with 19 bases sitting between them.

The V and J genes are TRBV30 and TRBJ1-1, with D hard to call. The CDR3 extends over 13 amino acids. Germline V lookup: CDR1 GTSNPN, CDR2 SVGIG (reference sequence). Deletions cut 1 base from V and 1 base from J, with 7 bases between. CDR3 sequence reads: CAWSGQPNTEAFF. The CDR3 DNA reads as TGTGCCTGGAGTGGGCAGCCGAACACTGAAGCTTTCTTT. Drawing the rest from reference TRBV30 and TRBJ1-1, the complete variable domain is SQTIHQWPATLVQPVGSPLSLECTVEGTSNPNLYWYRQAAGRGLQLLFYSVGIGQISSEVPQNLSASRPQDRQFILSSKKLLLSDSGFYLCAWSGQPNTEAFFGQGTRLTVV.

The rearrangement uses TRBV30 and TRBJ2-1, with D possibly being TRBD1 or TRBD2 (5 bases each). This CDR3 region has 13 residues. With 1 base removed from V and 8 bases from J, the gap between germline ends came to 12 bases. Germline V lookup: CDR1 GTSNPN, CDR2 SVGIG (reference sequence). The CDR3 DNA follows: TGTGCCTGGAGTGCCGGGGCTAGCTATGAGCAGTTCTTC. Its translation is CAWSAGASYEQFF. Supplemented by reference TRBV30 and TRBJ2-1, the full variable domain reads SQTIHQWPATLVQPVGSPLSLECTVEGTSNPNLYWYRQAAGRGLQLLFYSVGIGQISSEVPQNLSASRPQDRQFILSSKKLLLSDSGFYLCAWSAGASYEQFFGPGTRLTVL.

The chain has TRBV7-9 and TRBJ2-3; TRBD2 might be the D (6 bases). Germline V gene lookup returns CDR1 SEHNR and CDR2 FQNEAQ (reference sequence). V lost 3 bases and J lost 3, with 10 bases in between. There are 14 residues in the CDR3. Here the CDR3 reads CASSFPGLTDTQYF. In nucleotides, the CDR3 is TGTGCCAGCAGCTTTCCGGGACTTACAGATACGCAGTATTTT.

This chain uses TRBV5-1 with TRBJ2-1; TRBD1 might be the D (5 bases). V lost 0 bases and J lost 0, with 10 bases in between. In germline, CDR1 is SGHRS, CDR2 YFSETQ. This CDR3 has 16 amino acids. DNA of the CDR3: TGCGCCAGCAGCTTGGATTCTCAGGGCTCCTACAATGAGCAGTTCTTC. This codes for CASSLDSQGSYNEQFF.

V is TRBV2 and J is TRBJ2-5; D gene uncertain. V was pared by 6 bases and J by 1 base, with 12 bases between. This CDR3 is 14 amino acids long. Germline CDR1 is SNHLY and CDR2 is FYNNEI. CDR3 sequence (DNA): TGTGCCAGCAGCCCCTTCGACGGCCAAGAGACCCAGTACTTC. Translating it yields CASSPFDGQETQYF.

In DNA form, the CDR3 reads TGTGCCAGCAGCGGCGAGGGGGGAAGTGAAGCTTTCTTT. Its protein product is CASSGEGGSEAFF. This chain links TRBV9 with TRBJ1-1, with a weak D call TRBD1 (6 bases). The V gene lost 3 bases and the J gene lost 7 bases, with 13 bases spanning the gap. Germline loops: CDR1 SGDLS, CDR2 YYNGEE. CDR3 length: 13 residues.

This clone was picked up one time. The V and J genes are TRBV6-6 and TRBJ2-2, with 9 bases aligning to TRBD1. The V gene's germline CDR1 is MNHNY and CDR2 SVGAGI (reference sequence). CDR3 size: 16 residues. Trimming cost V 6 bases and J 3 bases; bases outside gene matches: 8. CDR3 nucleotide sequence: TGTGCCAGCAGACCTGGGACAGGGAAGGACACCGGGGAGCTGTTTTTT. This gives the protein CASRPGTGKDTGELFF.

The rearrangement joins TRBV10-1 to TRBJ2-1; no definite D call. Germline-derived CDR1 and CDR2 are WNHNN and SYGVQD (reference sequence). V shed 0 bases and J shed 8 bases, with 11 bases lying between them. This CDR3 spans 14 amino acids. CDR3 DNA sequence: TGCGCCAGCAGTGAGTCTAATAGCATCTATGAGCAGTTCTTC. Its translation: CASSESNSIYEQFF.

This sequence joins TRBV4-1 and TRBJ2-2, with D maybe TRBD1 (6 bases). From germline, CDR1 is MGHRA and CDR2 YSYEKL. Trimming pared 3 bases from V and 4 bases from J, leaving 24 bases between. CDR3 length equals 19 residues. CDR3 in amino acids: CASSQPGSGRGTGTGELFF. The DNA for the CDR3 is TGCGCCAGCAGCCAGCCGGGATCGGGAAGGGGGACCGGCACCGGGGAGCTGTTTTTT.

The chain links TRBV10-3 to TRBJ1-1; 8 bases are shared with TRBD1. The germline CDR1 and CDR2 sequences are ENHRY and SYGVKD. V dropped 0 bases and J dropped 4; count of bases not matched to a gene: 7. This CDR3 is 16 amino acids long. The CDR3 region has the DNA TGTGCCATCAGTGAGTCGCAGGGGGCGGGATCCACTGAAGCTTTCTTT. Translation gives CAISESQGAGSTEAFF.

This rearrangement joins TRBV10-3 to TRBJ2-4; no definite D call. This CDR3 region has 12 residues. Trimming shortened V by 9 bases and J by 4 bases, and 10 bases separated the two germline ends. Germline loops: CDR1 ENHRY, CDR2 SYGVKD. CDR3 sequence reads: CAITPRKNIQYF. As DNA, the CDR3 is TGTGCCATTACCCCAAGGAAAAACATTCAGTACTTC.

The sample holds a few counts of this clone. This chain links TRBV7-9 with TRBJ1-2; 9 bases fit TRBD1. The CDR3 is 15 residues long. Germline CDR1 is SEHNR and CDR2 is FQNEAQ (reference sequence). The ends lost 5 bases at V and 6 bases at J; junction bases unmatched: 10. CDR3 region: CASSPVLRDRDGYTF. In nucleotides, the CDR3 is TGTGCCAGCAGCCCTGTCCTCCGGGACAGGGATGGCTACACCTTC.

The chain uses TRBV19 and TRBJ2-3; 9 nucleotides match TRBD2. The CDR3 spans 16 residues. The germline CDR1 and CDR2 sequences are LNHDA and SQIVND (reference sequence). J was trimmed by 4 bases and V by 3 bases; bases with no gene match: 8. The CDR3, as DNA: TGTGCCAGTAGTATCGCGGGGGGGCCTTCGGCAGATACGCAGTATTTT. Encoded protein: CASSIAGGPSADTQYF.

The chain uses TRBV7-9 and TRBJ1-6; perhaps TRBD1 as D (5 bases). The length of the CDR3 is 16 residues. CDR1 is SEHNR and CDR2 is FQNEAQ in the germline V gene (reference sequence). Trimming pared 4 bases from V and 3 bases from J, leaving 13 bases between. As DNA, the CDR3 is TGTGCCAGCAGCTGGCAGGGTCTGAGCTATAATTCACCCCTCCACTTT. Translated: CASSWQGLSYNSPLHF.

This sequence joins TRBV7-9 and TRBJ2-1, with D unclear. CDR3 length: 13 amino acids. Trimming cost V 2 bases and J 6 bases, with 8 bases left between them. Germline CDR1 and CDR2: SEHNR and FQNEAQ (reference sequence). Here the CDR3 reads CASSLTPINEQFF. CDR3 DNA sequence: TGTGCCAGCAGCTTAACTCCCATCAATGAGCAGTTCTTC.

This sequence joins TRBV1 and TRBJ2-7; the table's TRBD1 call for D was not verified on the DNA. TRBV1 constitutes a pseudogene. The CDR3 is made up of 14 amino acids. The CDR3 DNA is TGCACCAGCAGCCAGCGGTCAGGGTTCCACGAGCAGTACTTC. This gives the protein CTSSQRSGFHEQYF.

The chain carries TRBV30 and TRBJ2-1; D gene ambiguous. V was pared by 0 bases and J by 7 bases, with 13 bases between. This CDR3 is 14 amino acids long. Looked up from germline, CDR1 is GTSNPN and CDR2 is SVGIG (reference sequence). CDR3 sequence: CAWSVSPSINEQFF. The CDR3 nucleotides read TGTGCCTGGAGTGTCTCCCCGTCCATAAATGAGCAGTTCTTC.

CDR3 loop: CASSPTPGHGTGELFF. The CDR3 DNA is TGTGCCAGCAGCCCCACCCCTGGACACGGCACCGGGGAGCTGTTTTTT. This sequence joins TRBV7-3 and TRBJ2-2; D might be TRBD1 (5 bases). V gave up 5 bases and J gave up 4 bases, with 17 bases separating them. CDR1 SGHTA and CDR2 FQGTGA come from the germline V gene. The CDR3 length is 16 residues. Variable domain in full (rest from reference TRBV7-3 and TRBJ2-2): GAGVSQTPSNKVTEKGKYVELRCDPISGHTALYWYRQSLGQGPEFLIYFQGTGAADDSGLPNDRFFAVRPEGSVSTLKIQRTERGDSAVYLCASSPTPGHGTGELFFGEGSRLTVL.

The rearrangement joins TRBV27 to TRBJ1-2, with TRBD1 matching 7 bases. J gave up 4 bases and V 8 bases, and 10 bases lay outside the gene matches. CDR3 length: 14 residues. The germline V gene has CDR1 MNHEY and CDR2 SMNVEV (reference sequence). The CDR3 sequence is CASATGQGVYGYTF. The DNA for the CDR3 is TGTGCCAGCGCAACTGGGCAGGGGGTCTATGGCTACACCTTC.

The chain joins TRBV4-2 to TRBJ2-1; TRBD2 matches at 8 bases. In germline, CDR1 is LGHNA, CDR2 YNFKEQ. The CDR3 covers 15 residues. V shed 1 base and J 8 bases; nucleotides not matched to a gene: 7. The CDR3 protein is CASSQVSGAPHEQFF. CDR3 DNA: TGTGCCAGCAGCCAAGTTAGCGGGGCCCCCCATGAGCAGTTCTTC.